This is a list of T cell receptor beta chains from one sample in a study of CD8 T cells in ankylosing spondylitis. TCRdb reprocessed the 5' RACE reads with MiXCR, giving one entry per CDR3 protein. The sample holds 800,000 to 900,000 distinct CDR3 sequences; about 10% are singletons and the top ten take roughly 0.51%. Sample: blood, either unsorted or a sorted T cell fraction (not recorded which). Every receptor here comes from a male donor with ankylosing spondylitis. Each CDR3 is given with its conserved first and last residue. Fields, in order: CDR3 length, clone size, V gene, D gene, J gene, CDR3 DNA, CDR3 protein. The D gene is left open where the match is weak. Clone size is shown for a subset of rows, as once, few, many or a class of expanded clone.

14,NA,TRBV4-3,NA,TRBJ2-5,TGCGCCAGCAGCCAAGAGACGGTTTCGGAGACCCAGTACTTC,CASSQETVSETQYF
16,NA,TRBV7-2,NA,TRBJ2-2,TGTGCCAGCAGCTTAAGACCGGGCCCGGGCACCGGGGAGCTGTTTTTT,CASSLRPGPGTGELFF
15,NA,TRBV11-2,NA,TRBJ2-7,TGTGCCAGCCGAGCTTATCCCGACTCGTCCTACGAGCAGTACTTC,CASRAYPDSSYEQYF
15,many,TRBV4-1,TRBD1,TRBJ1-2,TGCGCCAGCAGCCTCAGCGGACAGGTGCAATATGGCTACACCTTC,CASSLSGQVQYGYTF
15,NA,TRBV5-1,NA,TRBJ2-5,TGCGCCAGCAGCTTGGGCAGGGCGAGATCGGAGACCCAGTACTTC,CASSLGRARSETQYF
15,many,TRBV29-1,TRBD2,TRBJ2-2,TGCAGCGTTGGGCTAGCGGGGGTTTACACCGGGGAGCTGTTTTTT,CSVGLAGVYTGELFF
14,NA,TRBV29-1,TRBD1,TRBJ1-2,TGCAGCGTTTCTCCTTCAGACAGGGGAGATGGCTACACCTTC,CSVSPSDRGDGYTF
12,NA,TRBV20-1,NA,TRBJ1-3,TGCAGTGCTAGAGATGAAGGGAACACCATATATTTT,CSARDEGNTIYF
14,many,TRBV29-1,NA,TRBJ1-1,TGCAGCGTTGAAGTCCGGGGGGCCGTCACTGAAGCTTTCTTT,CSVEVRGAVTEAFF
15,many,TRBV12-3/TRBV12-4,NA,TRBJ1-4,TGTGCCAGCAGTCCCCGGGACGTTCCTAATGAAAAACTGTTTTTT,CASSPRDVPNEKLFF
13,NA,TRBV7-3,NA,TRBJ2-2,TGTGCCAGCAGCTCCCACGGCCCCGGGGAGCTGTTTTTT,CASSSHGPGELFF
13,NA,TRBV30,NA,TRBJ1-5,TGTGCCTGGAGTCCGGCAAAGAACCAGCCCCAGCATTTT,CAWSPAKNQPQHF
13,few,TRBV7-3,TRBD1,TRBJ1-1,TGTGCCAGCAGCGCACAGGGGGCAGCCGGAGCTTTCTTT,CASSAQGAAGAFF
16,NA,TRBV10-3,TRBD2,TRBJ2-5,TGTGCCATCAGTGCGTATGGGACTAGCGGGACGGAGACCCAGTACTTC,CAISAYGTSGTETQYF
15,NA,TRBV12-3/TRBV12-4,NA,TRBJ2-3,TGTGCCAGCAGTTTAGGATATCGGGGCACAGATACGCAGTATTTT,CASSLGYRGTDTQYF
16,few,TRBV7-2,TRBD2,TRBJ2-3,TGTGCCAGCAGCTCCAGGTCGGGGGGGAGGACAGATACGCAGTATTTT,CASSSRSGGRTDTQYF
15,NA,TRBV6-1,NA,TRBJ2-7,TGTGCCAGCACCAAAGGGGGGGGAAGACCCTACGAGCAGTACTTC,CASTKGGGRPYEQYF
16,few,TRBV4-3,NA,TRBJ2-1,TGCGCCAGCAGCCAAGTCCCCCGTTCCTGGTACAATGAGCAGTTCTTC,CASSQVPRSWYNEQFF
10,NA,TRBV9,NA,TRBJ2-3,TGTGCCAGCAGCGGTAATACGCAGTATTTT,CASSGNTQYF
14,many,TRBV20-1,TRBD1,TRBJ1-1,TGCAGTGCGACCACAGGGGGCGTGGGCACTGAAGCTTTCTTT,CSATTGGVGTEAFF
16,NA,TRBV7-2,NA,TRBJ1-5,TGTGCCAGCAGCTTATTCGCCGGGGGCACGGATCAGCCCCAGCATTTT,CASSLFAGGTDQPQHF
15,NA,TRBV6-1,TRBD1,TRBJ2-5,TGTGCCAGCCGTCCCCGGGACAGGGGATCCGAGACCCAGTACTTC,CASRPRDRGSETQYF
11,many,TRBV7-2,NA,TRBJ2-5,TGTGCCAGCAGCTTCCAAGAGACCCAGTACTTC,CASSFQETQYF
14,few,TRBV5-1,NA,TRBJ2-2,TGCGCCAGCAGCGAAAACGGGGTCTCCGGGGAGCTGTTTTTT,CASSENGVSGELFF
14,few,TRBV7-9,NA,TRBJ1-2,TGTGCCAGCAGCTTATTGGAGGGGACCTATGGCTACACCTTC,CASSLLEGTYGYTF
12,many,TRBV29-1,TRBD1,TRBJ1-1,TGCAGCGTGCGACCGGGACAGGCGAAAGCTTTCTTT,CSVRPGQAKAFF
12,few,TRBV29-1,NA,TRBJ2-3,TGCAGCGTTGGCCCCCCATCTGATACGCAGTATTTT,CSVGPPSDTQYF
15,NA,TRBV30,NA,TRBJ1-1,TGTGCCTGCCACCCCCTGTGGGGACCGAACACTGAAGCTTTCTTT,CACHPLWGPNTEAFF
14,few,TRBV20-1,NA,TRBJ1-1,TGCAGTGCCCTTAGCAGGGTCAGAAACACTGAAGCTTTCTTT,CSALSRVRNTEAFF
14,few,TRBV27,NA,TRBJ1-2,TGTGCCAGCAGCGGGTCCCGCATGTTAGGCGGCTACACCTTC,CASSGSRMLGGYTF
15,many,TRBV5-1,TRBD2,TRBJ2-5,TGCGCCAGCAGCTTGGCAGGGACTAGCGCGGAGACCCAGTACTTC,CASSLAGTSAETQYF
14,few,TRBV5-1,NA,TRBJ2-5,TGCGCCAGCAGCTTGACAGGCCCCGAAGAGACCCAGTACTTC,CASSLTGPEETQYF
13,NA,TRBV6-6,NA,TRBJ2-3,TGTGCCACCCGCCAGCGCGCCACAGATACGCAGTATTTT,CATRQRATDTQYF
17,few,TRBV20-1,TRBD2,TRBJ2-3,TGCAGTGCTACTGCGGGAGGCCCATTTCGTAGCACAGATACGCAGTATTTT,CSATAGGPFRSTDTQYF
16,NA,TRBV29-1,NA,TRBJ2-2,TGCAGCGTTCCTACGGGGCTAGGGCATTACACCGGGGAGCTGTTTTTT,CSVPTGLGHYTGELFF
15,few,TRBV20-1,NA,TRBJ2-5,TGCAGTGCTAGAGATTACAGGAGGGCACAAGAGACCCAGTACTTC,CSARDYRRAQETQYF
15,NA,TRBV20-1,NA,TRBJ2-7,TGCAGTGCTAGAGATCGCAAGGACGGAGGCTACGAGCAGTACTTC,CSARDRKDGGYEQYF
13,NA,TRBV20-1,NA,TRBJ2-7,TGCAGTGCTAGTGCGGGTCCTACCTACGAGCAGTACTTC,CSASAGPTYEQYF
13,many,TRBV7-8,NA,TRBJ1-5,TGTGCCAGCAGCGTGGACAGAAATCAGCCCCAGCATTTT,CASSVDRNQPQHF
14,many,TRBV12-3/TRBV12-4,NA,TRBJ1-5,TGTGCCAGCAGTTTAACATCGGGGGATCAGCCCCAGCATTTT,CASSLTSGDQPQHF
16,NA,TRBV5-6,NA,TRBJ1-1,TGTGCCAGCAGCTTGGTGTCGGGCGACGAGGGCACTGAAGCTTTCTTT,CASSLVSGDEGTEAFF
18,few,TRBV20-1,TRBD2,TRBJ2-5,TGCAGTGCTAGAGATCCCTTCGGGACTAGCGGAGGCGGGGAGACCCAGTACTTC,CSARDPFGTSGGGETQYF
17,few,TRBV28,TRBD2,TRBJ2-7,TGTGCCAGCAGTTTGACCCGGACTAGCGGGACGTCCTACGAGCAGTACTTC,CASSLTRTSGTSYEQYF
18,NA,TRBV12-3/TRBV12-4,NA,TRBJ2-4,TGTGCCAGCAGTTTGGGGGGTCTCGGAACAGGGGCCAAAAACATTCAGTACTTC,CASSLGGLGTGAKNIQYF
16,NA,TRBV20-1,TRBD1,TRBJ1-6,TGCAGTGCTGGAAGGCGTGGGACAGTATACGGGTCGCCCCTCCACTTT,CSAGRRGTVYGSPLHF
13,NA,TRBV9,NA,TRBJ1-4,TGTGCCAGCAGCCGAGGGAGTAATGAAAAACTGTTTTTT,CASSRGSNEKLFF
16,few,TRBV5-1,NA,TRBJ2-2,TGCGCCAGCAGCTTTTTGGGGGGAAGCGTCACCGGGGAGCTGTTTTTT,CASSFLGGSVTGELFF
12,few,TRBV20-1,NA,TRBJ1-2,TGCAGTGCTAGCACCGGATACTATGGCTACACCTTC,CSASTGYYGYTF
13,few,TRBV5-6,NA,TRBJ1-2,TGTGCCAGCAAGGGCTGGACTAACTATGGCTACACCTTC,CASKGWTNYGYTF
12,NA,TRBV20-1,NA,TRBJ2-7,TGCAGTGCTAATAACAGGTTCGACGAGCAGTACTTC,CSANNRFDEQYF